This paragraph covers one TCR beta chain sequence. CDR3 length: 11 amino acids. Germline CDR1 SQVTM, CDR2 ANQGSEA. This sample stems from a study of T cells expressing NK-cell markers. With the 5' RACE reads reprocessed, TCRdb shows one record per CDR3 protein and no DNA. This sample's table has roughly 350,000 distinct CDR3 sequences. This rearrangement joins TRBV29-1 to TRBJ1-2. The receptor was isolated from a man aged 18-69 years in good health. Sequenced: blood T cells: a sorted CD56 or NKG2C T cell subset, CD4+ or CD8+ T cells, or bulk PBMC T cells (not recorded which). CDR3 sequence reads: CSVFKWDGYTF.